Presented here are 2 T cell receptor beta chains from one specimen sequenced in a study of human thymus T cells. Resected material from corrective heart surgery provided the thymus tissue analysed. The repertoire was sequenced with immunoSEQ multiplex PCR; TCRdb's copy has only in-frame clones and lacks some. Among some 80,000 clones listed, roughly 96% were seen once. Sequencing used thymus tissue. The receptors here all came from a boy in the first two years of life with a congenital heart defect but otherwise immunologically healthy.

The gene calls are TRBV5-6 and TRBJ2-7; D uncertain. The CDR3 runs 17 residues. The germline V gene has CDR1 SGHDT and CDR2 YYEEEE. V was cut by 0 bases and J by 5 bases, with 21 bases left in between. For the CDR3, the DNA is TGTGCCAGCAGCTTGGCGGTCAGGCGCCGACGTTTCAACGAGCAGTACTTC. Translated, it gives CASSLAVRRRRFNEQYF. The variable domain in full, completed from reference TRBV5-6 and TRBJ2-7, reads DAGVTQSPTHLIKTRGQQVTLRCSPKSGHDTVSWYQQALGQGPQFIFQYYEEEERQRGNFPDRFSGHQFPNYSSELNVNALLLGDSALYLCASSLAVRRRRFNEQYFGPGTRLTVT.

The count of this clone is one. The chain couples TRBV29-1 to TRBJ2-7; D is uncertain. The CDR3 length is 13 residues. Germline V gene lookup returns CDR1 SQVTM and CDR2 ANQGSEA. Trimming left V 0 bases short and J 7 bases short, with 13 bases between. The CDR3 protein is CSVEDRRTWEQYF. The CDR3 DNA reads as TGCAGCGTTGAAGATCGAAGGACCTGGGAGCAGTACTTC.